These 27 T cell receptor beta chains were all obtained from the same sample, sequenced in a study of blood T cell repertoires in COVID-19. Sequencing was performed with immunoSEQ multiplex PCR; in TCRdb, only in-frame clones are kept and a portion is missing. This table has 300,000 to 400,000 clones, 75% to 90% appearing once. The material sequenced was peripheral blood. These receptors all come from a woman in her sixties or seventies with COVID-19, enrolled during active disease.

The V gene is TRBV6-1, the J gene TRBJ1-5; 9 bases fit TRBD1. V lost 4 bases to trimming and J lost 7 bases; unmatched junction nucleotides: 17. Germline CDR1 and CDR2: MNHNS and SASEGT. The CDR3 covers 18 residues. CDR3 protein: CASSAGPTGTGLRQPQHF. CDR3 in DNA: TGTGCCAGCAGTGCCGGACCTACCGGGACAGGGTTACGACAGCCCCAGCATTTT.

This chain joins TRBV19 and TRBJ2-3; 13 positions agree with TRBD2. Germline CDR1 reads LNHDA; CDR2 reads SQIVND (reference sequence). Unmatched junction bases numbered 6, after V lost 8 bases and J lost 4 bases. This CDR3 region has 15 residues. Written as DNA, the CDR3 is TGTGCCAGTGGTCCCGGGACTAGCGGGGCAGATACGCAGTATTTT. Translating it yields CASGPGTSGADTQYF.

The gene calls are TRBV9 and TRBJ2-1, with D unresolved. This CDR3 contains 11 residues. Per germline, CDR1 SGDLS and CDR2 YYNGEE. With 3 bases removed from V and 7 bases from J, the gap between germline ends came to 5 bases. The CDR3 bases are TGTGCCAGCAGCGGCAGGAATGAGCAGTTCTTC. Protein: CASSGRNEQFF. Full variable domain (outside the CDR3, taken from reference TRBV9 and TRBJ2-1): DSGVTQTPKHLITATGQRVTLRCSPRSGDLSVYWYQQSLDQGLQFLIQYYNGEERAKGNILERFSAQQFPDLHSELNLSSLELGDSALYFCASSGRNEQFFGPGTRLTVL.

V usage is TRBV2 and J usage is TRBJ1-4, with D possibly matching TRBD1 (5 bases). Trimming left V 6 bases short and J 3 bases short, with 11 bases between. There are 14 residues in the CDR3. The germline gives CDR1 SNHLY, CDR2 FYNNEI. The CDR3 sequence is CASSGGLPNEKLFF. The CDR3 bases are TGTGCCAGCAGCGGGGGGTTACCTAATGAAAAACTGTTTTTT. Complete variable domain (other parts from reference TRBV2 and TRBJ1-4): EPEVTQTPSHQVTQMGQEVILRCVPISNHLYFYWYRQILGQKVEFLVSFYNNEISEKSEIFDDQFSVERPDGSNFTLKIRSTKLEDSAMYFCASSGGLPNEKLFFGSGTQLSVL.

The chain combines TRBV7-2 with TRBJ1-5, with 9 bases matching TRBD1. The germline gives CDR1 SGHTA, CDR2 FQGNSA. The CDR3 loop spans 15 amino acids. With V trimmed by 5 bases and J by 4 bases, 6 bases remained unmatched. The CDR3 reads CASSPYGQGNQPQHF. Written as DNA, the CDR3 is TGTGCCAGCAGCCCCTACGGACAGGGGAATCAGCCCCAGCATTTT.

The chain employs TRBV9 and TRBJ2-3; weak D call: TRBD2 (7 bases). The CDR3 length is 15 residues. The V gene lost 2 bases and the J gene lost 5 bases, with 15 bases spanning the gap. From germline, CDR1 is SGDLS and CDR2 YYNGEE. CDR3 nucleotide sequence: TGTGCCAGCAGCGTCTTTGGGGGGGCAGGAGATACGCAGTATTTT. Translated: CASSVFGGAGDTQYF.

This chain joins TRBV27 and TRBJ2-1; 10 nucleotides align to TRBD2. Germline values: CDR1 MNHEY, CDR2 SMNVEV (reference sequence). The CDR3 loop spans 14 amino acids. With 6 bases clipped from V and 4 bases from J, the junction kept 3 bases outside the gene matches. The CDR3 coding sequence is TGTGCCAGCAGCTTAGCGGGGGGTTACAATGAGCAGTTCTTC. It codes for CASSLAGGYNEQFF.

The gene calls are TRBV30 and TRBJ2-1; D perhaps matches TRBD1 (5 bases). Trimming removed 4 bases at V and 7 bases at J, with 14 bases between. The CDR3 has 13 amino acids. The germline CDR1 and CDR2 sequences are GTSNPN and SVGIG (reference sequence). Written as DNA, the CDR3 is TGTGCCTGGACTTCAGGGAATCGAAATGAGCAGTTCTTC. Its translation: CAWTSGNRNEQFF.

This clone was counted once. This rearrangement joins TRBV6-2 or TRBV6-3 to TRBJ1-4; 8 positions agree with TRBD1. J gave up 0 bases and V 2 bases, and 8 bases lay outside the gene matches. The length of the CDR3 is 18 residues. Germline V gives CDR1 MNHEY, CDR2 SVGEGT. CDR3 region: CASSYRSDRVTTNEKLFF. The CDR3 nucleotides are TGTGCCAGCAGTTACCGATCGGACAGGGTTACAACTAATGAAAAACTGTTTTTT.

The genes are TRBV18 and TRBJ1-1; D is perhaps TRBD1 (5 bases). The CDR3 consists of 14 residues. V was clipped by 2 bases and J by 1 base, with 8 bases between them. Germline V gene lookup returns CDR1 KGHSH and CDR2 LQKENI. The CDR3 sequence is CASSPEQGNTEAFF. The CDR3 region has the DNA TGTGCCAGCTCACCAGAGCAGGGGAACACTGAAGCTTTCTTT.

The chain employs TRBV7-2 and TRBJ1-2, with 9 nucleotides matching TRBD1. The ends lost 6 bases at V and 4 bases at J; junction bases unmatched: 12. This CDR3 has 16 residues. Germline assignment: CDR1 SGHTA and CDR2 FQGNSA. In DNA form, the CDR3 reads TGTGCCAGCAGGGGCTTCCGGGACAGGGAAACCTATGGCTACACCTTC. The encoded protein is CASRGFRDRETYGYTF.

Remarks on this clone: Other nucleotide sequences in the sample specify the same CDR3. This rearrangement joins TRBV5-1 to TRBJ2-7, with TRBD1 matching over 10 bases. Germline values: CDR1 SGHRS, CDR2 YFSETQ. V shed 5 bases and J 1 base; nucleotides not matched to a gene: 6. This CDR3 has 15 residues. CDR3 sequence reads: CASSRPGQGSYEQYF. CDR3 bases: TGCGCCAGCAGTCGCCCGGGACAGGGGTCCTACGAGCAGTACTTC.

The J gene is TRBJ2-3, the V gene TRBV6-6; 9 bases line up with TRBD1. CDR1 is MNHNY, CDR2 SVGAGI, per germline (reference sequence). The CDR3 is made up of 16 amino acids. The trim removed 6 bases at V and 2 bases at J, leaving 9 bases unmatched. The CDR3: CASSDRGRTLTDTQYF. CDR3 nucleotide sequence: TGTGCCAGCAGCGACAGGGGGAGAACTCTCACAGATACGCAGTATTTT.

The chain couples TRBV25-1 to TRBJ2-7; maybe TRBD1 (6 bases). Trimming stripped 6 bases from V and 3 bases from J, with 15 bases between. The CDR3 covers 14 residues. Germline V gene sequence: CDR1 MGHDK, CDR2 SYGVNS. CDR3 loop: CASRPRQVYYEQYF. The CDR3 DNA is TGTGCCAGCAGACCGAGACAGGTGTACTACGAGCAGTACTTC.

This sequence joins TRBV3-1 (or the pseudogene TRBV3-2) and TRBJ1-2; no clear D gene. Germline loops: CDR1 LGHDT, CDR2 YNNKEL (reference sequence). With 4 bases removed from V and 0 bases from J, the gap between germline ends came to 21 bases. The CDR3 has 18 amino acids. CDR3 DNA: TGTGCCAGCAGCCCAACTGCCCTGTCAAAAACAGCTAACTATGGCTACACCTTC. Translated, it gives CASSPTALSKTANYGYTF.

This clone has more than one count but fewer than ten. The genes are TRBV5-1 and TRBJ2-7; TRBD1 matches at 8 bases. Germline values: CDR1 SGHRS, CDR2 YFSETQ. This CDR3 contains 15 residues. The junction had 11 bases not matched to a gene; V was cut back by 7 bases and J by 2 bases. CDR3 nucleotide sequence: TGCGCCAGCTCTAGGGACCGGGACAGGCCCTACGAGCAGTACTTC. Translation gives CASSRDRDRPYEQYF.

V gene TRBV11-3 combines with J gene TRBJ1-5; TRBD1 might be the D (6 bases). V lost 3 bases and J 8 bases, leaving 20 bases between the germline ends. CDR3 size: 16 residues. The germline CDR1 and CDR2 sequences are SGHNT and YENEEA. The DNA of the CDR3 is TGTGCCAGCAGCTTTGGGGCACGGGGGGCAGGGGAGCCCCAGCATTTT. It codes for CASSFGARGAGEPQHF.

V usage is TRBV7-2 and J usage is TRBJ2-1, with TRBD2 identical over 7 bases. Germline assignment: CDR1 SGHTA and CDR2 FQGNSA. The CDR3 is made up of 17 amino acids. V shed 1 base and J 3 bases; nucleotides not matched to a gene: 9. This CDR3 reads CASSLVSGSPLYNEQFF. The CDR3 nucleotides read TGTGCCAGCAGCTTAGTTAGCGGGTCTCCCCTCTACAATGAGCAGTTCTTC.

The gene calls are TRBV12-3 or TRBV12-4 and TRBJ2-5, with TRBD1 as a possible D gene (6 bases). The germline V and J ends were trimmed by 7 bases and 4 bases, with 10 bases remaining between them. CDR3 length: 12 amino acids. CDR3 in amino acids: CASTSDRETQYF. The CDR3 coding sequence is TGTGCCAGCACCTCGGACAGAGAGACCCAGTACTTC.

The J gene is TRBJ2-7, the V gene TRBV18; 7 nucleotides match TRBD1. Germline values: CDR1 KGHSH, CDR2 LQKENI. V lost 10 bases to trimming and J lost 0 bases; unmatched junction nucleotides: 9. The CDR3 totals 14 residues. The CDR3 DNA reads as TGTGCCACTCAGGGGGTTGGGGGCTCCTACGAGCAGTACTTC. It codes for CATQGVGGSYEQYF.

This chain links TRBV15 with TRBJ2-7; a weak D match, TRBD1 (6 bases). This CDR3 is 15 amino acids long. CDR1 and CDR2 (germline): LNHNV, YYDKDF (reference sequence). With 1 base removed from V and 4 bases from J, the gap between germline ends came to 14 bases. CDR3 DNA sequence: TGTGCCACCAGCAGAGTTGGCAGGGGAATTTACGAGCAGTACTTC. Protein sequence: CATSRVGRGIYEQYF.

J is TRBJ2-1 and V is TRBV5-1; no reliable D call. V lost 1 base to trimming and J lost 9 bases, with 11 bases between them. In germline, CDR1 is SGHRS, CDR2 YFSETQ. This CDR3 spans 13 amino acids. The CDR3 region has the DNA TGCGCCAGCAGCTTGTCCCAGGTTCCTGAGCAGTTCTTC. It specifies CASSLSQVPEQFF.

The chain joins TRBV11-3 to TRBJ2-7, with a tentative D call TRBD2 (7 bases). There are 12 residues in the CDR3. V dropped 5 bases and J dropped 7 bases, with 12 bases sitting between them. Germline lookup yields CDR1 SGHNT and CDR2 YENEEA. In nucleotides, the CDR3 is TGTGCCAGCAGCGGGGGGGCCGGGGAGCAGTACTTC. This sequence encodes CASSGGAGEQYF.

The V call is TRBV7-8, the J call TRBJ1-2; the D gene is possibly TRBD1 (5 bases). Germline CDR1 SGHVS, CDR2 FQNEAQ. The V end lost 2 bases, the J end lost 13 bases, and 14 bases lay between the germline ends. This CDR3 spans 12 amino acids. CDR3 protein: CASSLLGEACTF. The CDR3 region has the DNA TGTGCCAGCAGCTTATTAGGGGAGGCCTGCACCTTC.

The chain uses TRBV6-6 and TRBJ2-5; D ambiguous. Trimming cost V 5 bases and J 5 bases, with 9 bases left between them. The CDR3 runs to 12 residues. Germline CDR1 is MNHNY and CDR2 is SVGAGI (reference sequence). The CDR3, as DNA: TGTGCCAGCAGTCCCGGAGCGGAGACCCAGTACTTC. Encoded protein: CASSPGAETQYF.

The chain uses TRBV5-5 and TRBJ1-1; TRBD1 might be the D (6 bases). This CDR3 has 15 residues. Germline V gene lookup returns CDR1 SGHKS and CDR2 YYEKEE (reference sequence). Trimming pared 0 bases from V and 5 bases from J, leaving 14 bases between. Written as DNA, the CDR3 is TGTGCCAGCAGCTTGGCCATAATGAGGGGGACTGAAGCTTTCTTT. This encodes CASSLAIMRGTEAFF.

The chain is built from TRBV2 and TRBJ1-1; D is ambiguous. With 7 bases removed from V and 2 bases from J, the gap between germline ends came to 11 bases. In germline, CDR1 is SNHLY, CDR2 FYNNEI. This CDR3 is 13 amino acids long. The CDR3 DNA follows: TGTGCCAGCACGCCCAGGCCAAACACTGAAGCTTTCTTT. This translates into CASTPRPNTEAFF.